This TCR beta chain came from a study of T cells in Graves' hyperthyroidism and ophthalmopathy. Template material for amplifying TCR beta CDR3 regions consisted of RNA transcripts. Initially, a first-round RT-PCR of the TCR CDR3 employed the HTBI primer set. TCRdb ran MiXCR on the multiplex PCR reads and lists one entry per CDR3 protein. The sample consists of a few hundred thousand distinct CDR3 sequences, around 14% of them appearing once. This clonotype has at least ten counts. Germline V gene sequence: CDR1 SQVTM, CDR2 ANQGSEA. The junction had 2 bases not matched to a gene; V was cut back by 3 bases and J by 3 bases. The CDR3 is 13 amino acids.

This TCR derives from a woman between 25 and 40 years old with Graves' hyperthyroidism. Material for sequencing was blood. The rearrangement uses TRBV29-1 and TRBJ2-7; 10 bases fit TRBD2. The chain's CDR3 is CSVEASGGYEQYF. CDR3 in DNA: TGCAGCGTTGAGGCTAGCGGGGGCTACGAGCAGTACTTC.